The clone carrying this T cell receptor beta chain has a handful of counts. From the PCR reads, TCRdb called clonotypes with MiXCR, one entry per CDR3 protein. The table lists about half a million distinct CDR3 sequences, about 25% of them singletons. The sample originates from a study of molecular identifiers for immune sequencing clone quantification. CDR1 PRHDT and CDR2 FYEKMQ come from the germline V gene (reference sequence). V trimming: 5 bases; J trimming: 4 bases; junction bases outside the gene matches: 11. CDR3 size: 16 residues. The rearrangement uses TRBV13 and TRBJ2-5; 9 nucleotides agree with TRBD1. This TCR derives from a human donor in good health. Some libraries in this study had Jurkat cell RNA spiked in. Sequences were obtained from naive CD8+ T cells from blood, with Jurkat cell RNA spiked in. The sample's subset: FACS-sorted CD8+CD4-CCR7+CD45RA+ naive T cells. The CDR3 region is CASSLGGGQGIETQYF. CDR3 nucleotide sequence: TGTGCCAGCAGCCTTGGCGGAGGACAGGGGATAGAGACCCAGTACTTC.